The 27 T cell receptor beta chains below were found in one sample sequenced in a study of blood T cell repertoires in COVID-19. This table comes from immunoSEQ multiplex PCR, and its TCRdb copy is limited to in-frame clones, with some not included. The sample includes some 41,000 clones, 75% to 85% of them seen just once. Sequenced: peripheral blood. These TCRs come from an elderly man in a cohort sampled during active COVID-19.

The chain is built from TRBV27 and TRBJ1-5; D possibly corresponds to TRBD1 (6 bases). In germline, CDR1 is MNHEY, CDR2 SMNVEV (reference sequence). Trimming took 5 bases from V and 2 from J, leaving 13 bases between them. CDR3 length: 15 amino acids. CDR3 residues: CASSEQGRRNQPQHF. The CDR3 region has the DNA TGTGCCAGCAGTGAACAGGGTAGGCGCAATCAGCCCCAGCATTTT.

This rearrangement joins TRBV7-8 to TRBJ1-1; D remains unclear. Trimming stripped 0 bases from V and 3 bases from J, with 11 bases between. The CDR3 is 15 amino acids. CDR1 and CDR2 (germline): SGHVS, FQNEAQ. The CDR3 here is CASSLAPGRDTEAFF. The CDR3 bases are TGTGCCAGCAGCTTAGCGCCGGGGAGGGACACTGAAGCTTTCTTT.

This clone was counted a few times. The gene calls are TRBV6-5 and TRBJ2-7, with 11 bases aligning to TRBD1. Germline V gene sequence: CDR1 MNHEY, CDR2 SVGAGI. The CDR3 consists of 15 residues. After removal of 7 bases from V and 0 bases from J, the junction contained 5 bases not matched to a gene. The CDR3 coding sequence is TGTGCCAGCACGGGACAGGGGGTTCGCTCCTACGAGCAGTACTTC. Its translation: CASTGQGVRSYEQYF.

This chain uses TRBV5-4 with TRBJ1-1; 8 bases are shared with TRBD1. The CDR3 length is 14 residues. Germline CDR1 SGHNT, CDR2 YYREEE (reference sequence). V was clipped by 4 bases and J by 1 base; unmatched bases: 3. The CDR3 region has the DNA TGTGCCAGCAGCCCTGGACAGGGGAACACTGAAGCTTTCTTT. This encodes CASSPGQGNTEAFF.

The chain joins TRBV21-1 to TRBJ2-7; the listed D gene, TRBD1, was not tested against the DNA. TRBV21-1 is tagged as a pseudogene. There are 12 residues in the CDR3. The CDR3 nucleotides are TGTGCCAGCAGCGTGACAGGTCATGAGCAGTACTTC. Amino acids: CASSVTGHEQYF.

This chain connects TRBV29-1 to TRBJ2-7, with TRBD2 identical over 10 bases. The CDR3 totals 13 residues. The junction had 5 bases not matched to a gene; V was cut back by 6 bases and J by 3 bases. Per germline, CDR1 SQVTM and CDR2 ANQGSEA. CDR3 loop: CSVLAGGVYEQYF. The CDR3 bases are TGCAGCGTCTTAGCGGGAGGTGTCTACGAGCAGTACTTC.

This clone was picked up a small number of times. The chain recombines TRBV3-1 (or the pseudogene TRBV3-2) with TRBJ2-7; 13 positions match TRBD2. The junction had 9 bases not matched to a gene; V was cut back by 4 bases and J by 6 bases. Germline V gives CDR1 LGHDT, CDR2 YNNKEL (reference sequence). The CDR3 covers 16 residues. CDR3 residues: CASSLAGTSGKGEQYF. The CDR3 coding sequence is TGTGCCAGCAGCCTCGCGGGGACTAGCGGGAAAGGCGAGCAGTACTTC.

This clone was detected only a few times. V and J are TRBV6-5 and TRBJ1-2, with D unresolved. With 8 bases removed from V and 5 bases from J, the gap between germline ends came to 12 bases. Germline CDR1 reads MNHEY; CDR2 reads SVGAGI. CDR3 length: 12 amino acids. CDR3 region: CASSPSVYGYTF. The CDR3 coding sequence is TGTGCCAGCTCACCTTCAGTTTATGGCTACACCTTC.

The rearrangement uses TRBV2 and TRBJ1-5; TRBD1 might be the D (5 bases). Trimming left V 4 bases short and J 6 bases short, with 13 bases between. The CDR3 covers 14 residues. Per the germline V gene, CDR1 is SNHLY and CDR2 is FYNNEI. CDR3 nucleotide sequence: TGTGCCAGCAGTGGCCCAGGGTGGCCTCAGCCCCAGCATTTT. This encodes CASSGPGWPQPQHF.

This clone was detected once. The chain couples TRBV2 to TRBJ1-6; possibly TRBD1 for D (6 bases). The CDR3 length is 15 residues. V lost 4 bases to trimming and J lost 3 bases, with 10 bases between them. The germline gives CDR1 SNHLY, CDR2 FYNNEI. Here the CDR3 DNA reads TGTGCCAGCAGTGGCCAGGGGATCTATAATTCACCCCTCCACTTT. Translating it yields CASSGQGIYNSPLHF.

This clone showed up just once. The rearrangement links TRBV9 to TRBJ2-7, with TRBD1 identical over 7 bases. The CDR3 runs 17 residues. V was pared by 4 bases and J by 2 bases, with 15 bases of the junction left unmatched. Per germline, CDR1 SGDLS and CDR2 YYNGEE. The CDR3 sequence is CASSPSAGGSFTYEQYF. CDR3 DNA: TGTGCCAGCAGCCCCTCGGCAGGGGGATCGTTTACCTACGAGCAGTACTTC.

This chain links TRBV28 with TRBJ1-2, with 11 bases fitting TRBD1. The V gene's germline CDR1 is MDHEN and CDR2 SYDVKM. The length of the CDR3 is 15 residues. V was clipped by 4 bases and J by 3 bases; unmatched bases: 4. The CDR3: CASSSRDRGYYGYTF. The DNA of the CDR3 is TGTGCCAGCAGTTCGAGGGACAGGGGGTACTATGGCTACACCTTC.

The rearrangement links TRBV28 to TRBJ1-6; TRBD1 matches at 9 bases. Trimming removed 4 bases from V and 1 base from J; junction bases left unmatched: 17. Germline lookup yields CDR1 MDHEN and CDR2 SYDVKM. The CDR3 is 21 amino acids. In DNA form, the CDR3 reads TGTGCCAGCAGTTCCCTGGCGGGGGACAGGGCTCAAACTTCCTATAATTCACCCCTCCACTTT. The encoded protein is CASSSLAGDRAQTSYNSPLHF. Together with reference TRBV28 and TRBJ1-6, the CDR3 gives the full variable domain: DVKVTQSSRYLVKRTGEKVFLECVQDMDHENMFWYRQDPGLGLRLIYFSYDVKMKEKGDIPEGYSVSREKKERFSLILESASTNQTSMYLCASSSLAGDRAQTSYNSPLHFGNGTRLTVT.

This clone was picked up a small number of times. The chain uses TRBV11-2 and TRBJ1-2; 7 nucleotides line up with TRBD1. Germline lookup yields CDR1 SGHAT and CDR2 FQNNGV. This CDR3 region has 13 residues. After removal of 3 bases from V and 4 bases from J, the junction contained 2 bases not matched to a gene. CDR3 nucleotide sequence: TGTGCCAGCAGCTTCGCAGGGGGCTATGGCTACACCTTC. Its protein product is CASSFAGGYGYTF.

This chain joins TRBV6-1 and TRBJ2-2; D is possibly TRBD1 (5 bases). This CDR3 has 16 residues. In germline, CDR1 is MNHNS, CDR2 SASEGT. The ends were cut back, 0 bases at V and 6 bases at J, with 14 bases in the middle. As DNA, the CDR3 is TGTGCCAGCAGTGAAGCGCCTCGAAGGGGTGCCGGGGAGCTGTTTTTT. Its translation: CASSEAPRRGAGELFF.

This clone has a single count. J is TRBJ2-1 and V is TRBV11-2, with a weak D call TRBD1 (5 bases). The ends were cut back, 4 bases at V and 3 bases at J, with 10 bases in the middle. Germline loops: CDR1 SGHAT, CDR2 FQNNGV. The CDR3 length is 14 residues. The CDR3 coding sequence is TGTGCCAGCAGCTACAGGACCTTCTACAATGAGCAGTTCTTC. This encodes CASSYRTFYNEQFF.

This clone was counted once. The genes are TRBV7-9 and TRBJ2-1; 11 nucleotides line up with TRBD2. J was trimmed by 9 bases and V by 5 bases; bases with no gene match: 9. This CDR3 spans 15 amino acids. Germline assignment: CDR1 SEHNR and CDR2 FQNEAQ (reference sequence). The CDR3 sequence is CASSGLAGGTIEQFF. CDR3 nucleotides: TGTGCCAGCAGCGGTCTAGCGGGGGGTACTATTGAGCAGTTCTTC.

This chain joins TRBV28 and TRBJ1-6, with D perhaps matching TRBD1 (6 bases). V was shortened by 5 bases and J by 7 bases, with 15 bases between the two germline ends. The CDR3 is 15 residues long. Germline V gene lookup returns CDR1 MDHEN and CDR2 SYDVKM. The CDR3 nucleotides read TGTGCCAGCAGTCCCCCCCAGGGGCGCAATTCACCCCTCCACTTT. Residues: CASSPPQGRNSPLHF. The whole variable domain, remainder taken from reference TRBV28 and TRBJ1-6, is DVKVTQSSRYLVKRTGEKVFLECVQDMDHENMFWYRQDPGLGLRLIYFSYDVKMKEKGDIPEGYSVSREKKERFSLILESASTNQTSMYLCASSPPQGRNSPLHFGNGTRLTVT.

The chain links TRBV24-1 to TRBJ2-3, with D maybe TRBD2 (5 bases). V shed 5 bases and J shed 4 bases, with 12 bases lying between them. The CDR3 spans 14 residues. The germline V gene encodes CDR1 KGHDR and CDR2 SFDVKD. CDR3 nucleotide sequence: TGTGCCACCAGTGGAAATAGCGAGCCAGATACGCAGTATTTT. It specifies CATSGNSEPDTQYF.

The chain recombines TRBV6-5 with TRBJ1-2, with 7 bases fitting TRBD1. CDR1 is MNHEY and CDR2 is SVGAGI in the germline V gene. This CDR3 is 14 amino acids long. V lost 5 bases and J lost 7; bases outside the gene matches: 10. CDR3 loop: CASSPADRVSGYTF. The DNA for the CDR3 is TGTGCCAGCAGTCCCGCAGACAGGGTGTCTGGCTACACCTTC.

The rearrangement links TRBV5-1 to TRBJ1-4, with TRBD1 matching over 9 bases. The ends lost 0 bases at V and 4 bases at J; junction bases unmatched: 4. Germline V gene data show CDR1 as SGHRS and CDR2 as YFSETQ. This CDR3 spans 16 amino acids. CDR3 region: CASSLAGGQGNEKLFF. CDR3 sequence (DNA): TGCGCCAGCAGCTTGGCCGGGGGACAGGGTAATGAAAAACTGTTTTTT.

V usage is TRBV19 and J usage is TRBJ2-5, with 7 bases lining up with TRBD2. The V segment lost 5 bases and the J segment 9 bases; nucleotides outside the gene matches: 9. The germline V gene encodes CDR1 LNHDA and CDR2 SQIVND (reference sequence). The CDR3 is made up of 13 amino acids. The CDR3, as DNA: TGTGCCAGTAGTGCTAGCGGCTCGCCGGCCCAGTACTTC. It codes for CASSASGSPAQYF. Full variable domain (remainder filled in from reference TRBV19 and TRBJ2-5): DGGITQSPKYLFRKEGQNVTLSCEQNLNHDAMYWYRQDPGQGLRLIYYSQIVNDFQKGDIAEGYSVSREKKESFPLTVTSAQKNPTAFYLCASSASGSPAQYFGPGTRLLVL.

A note on this clone: It is unclear where the CDR3 begins or ends on the DNA, so no DNA is shown, and the CDR3 is as TCRdb lists it. The chain is built from TRBV27 and TRBJ1-2. The CDR3 has 14 amino acids, counting both end residues. Germline values: CDR1 MNHEY, CDR2 SMNVEV (reference sequence). The CDR3 loop reads CASSLYFGGSGYTF.

The DNA of the CDR3 is TGCAGCGTCGAAAACCAGGGAAACACCATATATTTT. Amino acid sequence: CSVENQGNTIYF. The chain carries TRBV29-1 and TRBJ1-3; D ambiguous. V dropped 6 bases and J dropped 4 bases, with 10 bases sitting between them. This CDR3 has 12 amino acids. Germline CDR1 is SQVTM and CDR2 is ANQGSEA. Together with reference TRBV29-1 and TRBJ1-3, the CDR3 gives the full variable domain: SAVISQKPSRDICQRGTSLTIQCQVDSQVTMMFWYRQQPGQSLTLIATANQGSEATYESGFVIDKFPISRPNLTFSTLTVSNMSPEDSSIYLCSVENQGNTIYFGEGSWLTVV.

The chain combines TRBV5-1 with TRBJ2-7; D not resolved. Germline CDR1 is SGHRS and CDR2 is YFSETQ. V lost 6 bases and J lost 2, with 15 bases in between. The CDR3 runs to 14 residues. The CDR3 loop is CASTDETRTYEQYF. CDR3 DNA: TGCGCCAGCACCGATGAGACACGGACCTACGAGCAGTACTTC.

This clone was found a few times. The gene calls are TRBV7-2 and TRBJ1-2; D is uncertain. The V and J ends lost 5 bases and 2 bases respectively, with 24 bases between them. Germline CDR1 SGHTA, CDR2 FQGNSA. The CDR3 runs to 18 residues. Written as DNA, the CDR3 is TGTGCCAGCAGCCCCCCCGGCGGCGTCCTTTCACAAAACTATGGCTACACCTTC. Translation: CASSPPGGVLSQNYGYTF.

The chain joins TRBV4-1 to TRBJ2-4, with 7 bases aligning to TRBD2. The ends lost 5 bases at V and 6 bases at J; junction bases unmatched: 13. Germline V gene sequence: CDR1 MGHRA, CDR2 YSYEKL. The CDR3 covers 16 residues. The CDR3 spells CASSSHPGRGGNIQYF. CDR3 sequence (DNA): TGCGCCAGCAGCTCACATCCAGGGAGGGGTGGAAACATTCAGTACTTC.